The clone carrying this TCR beta chain was seen many times. This CDR3 has 11 amino acids. Trimming left V 3 bases short and J 5 bases short, with 3 bases between. cDNA synthesis used a TRAV/TRBV-specific primer set for both chains. TCR amplification ran 15 to 25 PCR cycles using constant-region and V-primer adapter primers. TCRdb independently ran MiXCR on the reads; one entry per CDR3 protein. The sample shows 100,000 or so distinct CDR3 sequences, about a fifth of them seen only once. Time point reported: after trial treatment. Treatment here: LDRT plus nivolumab, ipilimumab, low-dose cyclophosphamide and aspirin (RACIN trial). This record belongs to a study of low-dose radiotherapy and immunotherapy resistance in tumors.

The starting material was PBMCs, obtained after low-dose radiotherapy plus immunotherapy. This clonotype originated in a male donor with prostate cancer. This chain links TRBV23-1 with TRBJ2-3; no clear D gene. TRBV23-1 is marked as an open reading frame, function uncertain. DNA for the CDR3: TGCGCCAGCAGTCATGTAGATACGCAGTATTTT. Amino acid sequence: CASSHVDTQYF.